This is a list of T cell receptor beta chains from one sample in a study of T cells in Graves' hyperthyroidism and ophthalmopathy. TCRdb fed the multiplex PCR reads into MiXCR, producing one record per CDR3 protein. Of about 640,000 distinct CDR3 sequences in the sample, about 14% were seen once. Sequencing used blood. The receptors here all came from a woman aged 45-65 years with Graves' ophthalmopathy. Each CDR3 is given without its conserved first and last residue. Each record gives: V gene, J gene, CDR3 protein.

>TRBV4-3|TRBJ2-2
ASSQDGIAEGTGELF
>TRBV29-1|TRBJ2-2
SARPRQGNTGELF
>TRBV27|TRBJ1-1
ASSKYTYMNTEAF
>TRBV12-3/TRBV12-4|TRBJ2-7
ASSLGLAGGPDEQY
>TRBV20-1|TRBJ1-1
SARDNAEAF
>TRBV7-2|TRBJ2-1
ASRLGGGGSSYNEQF
>TRBV11-2|TRBJ2-3
ASRRGRGQSDTQY
>TRBV3-1|TRBJ2-1
ASTRGQSPYNEQF
>TRBV18|TRBJ1-5
ASSPLQGQGDQPQH
>TRBV7-9|TRBJ2-1
ASSLVQGNYNEQF
>TRBV27|TRBJ2-7
ASSWGTYEQY
>TRBV11-3|TRBJ2-5
ASSLGLAGSLETQY
>TRBV10-3|TRBJ1-1
AISAGGPNTEAF
>TRBV12-5|TRBJ2-7
ASGEPSGSAYEQY
>TRBV6-1|TRBJ2-1
ASRPSRNNEQF
>TRBV10-3|TRBJ2-5
AIMEDLISGQY
>TRBV20-1|TRBJ2-7
SAWATGTGLGEQY
>TRBV3-2|TRBJ2-4
ASSHRSRLLAKNIQY
>TRBV28|TRBJ2-7
ASSIMHLGRGGLYEQY
>TRBV5-5|TRBJ2-2
ASRETGSGTGELF
>TRBV11-2|TRBJ2-3
ASSRLTARGDTQY
>TRBV11-2|TRBJ1-2
ASSYDPNAGYT
>TRBV11-2|TRBJ2-3
ASSFGQGRMDTQY
>TRBV20-1|TRBJ2-5
SARVTGVIETQY
>TRBV28|TRBJ2-7
ASSSFREQY
>TRBV2|TRBJ2-7
ASTSRWDRAYEQY